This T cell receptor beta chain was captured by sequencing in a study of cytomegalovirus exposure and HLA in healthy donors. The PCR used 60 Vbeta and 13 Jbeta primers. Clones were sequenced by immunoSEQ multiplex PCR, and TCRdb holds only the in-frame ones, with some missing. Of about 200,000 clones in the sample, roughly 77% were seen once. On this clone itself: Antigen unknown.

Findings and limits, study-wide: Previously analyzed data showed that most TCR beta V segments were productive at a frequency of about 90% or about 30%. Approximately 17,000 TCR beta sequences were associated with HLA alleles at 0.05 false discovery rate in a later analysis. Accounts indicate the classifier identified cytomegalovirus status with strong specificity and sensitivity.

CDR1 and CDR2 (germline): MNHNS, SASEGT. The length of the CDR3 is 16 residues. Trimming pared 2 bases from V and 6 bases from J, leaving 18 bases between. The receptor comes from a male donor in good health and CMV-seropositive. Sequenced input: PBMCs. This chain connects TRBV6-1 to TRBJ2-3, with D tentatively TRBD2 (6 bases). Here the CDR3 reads CASSEQTRRAQDTQYF. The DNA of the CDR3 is TGTGCCAGCAGTGAACAAACAAGGAGGGCACAGGATACGCAGTATTTT.